This passage covers 2 T cell receptor beta chains from one sample sequenced in a study of blood T cell repertoires in COVID-19. Some clones are missing from TCRdb's copy, which holds only in-frame ones; the method was immunoSEQ multiplex PCR. The sample holds some 47,000 clones, roughly nine tenths seen once. Sequencing was done on a sample of peripheral blood. Receptors were obtained from a man aged 60-69 years with active COVID-19.

This sequence joins TRBV5-5 and TRBJ1-4; 7 bases fit TRBD1. Germline CDR1 reads SGHKS; CDR2 reads YYEKEE (reference sequence). This CDR3 contains 17 residues. V lost 5 bases to trimming and J lost 3 bases; unmatched junction nucleotides: 13. CDR3 sequence (DNA): TGTGCCAGCAGACCAGGGGGTCTGGTAATATCTAATGAAAAACTGTTTTTT. Translation: CASRPGGLVISNEKLFF.

The rearrangement uses TRBV4-3 and TRBJ1-5; D unclear. The CDR3 has 14 amino acids. Germline lookup yields CDR1 LGHNA and CDR2 YSLEER. The V end lost 0 bases, the J end lost 1 base, and 4 bases lay between the germline ends. CDR3 sequence: CASSQDSSNQPQHF. Written as DNA, the CDR3 is TGCGCCAGCAGCCAAGATTCAAGCAATCAGCCCCAGCATTTT.